The 13 T cell receptor beta chains presented below share a single source sample, sequenced in a study of blood T cell repertoires in COVID-19. Only in-frame clones appear in the TCRdb table, and some are missing; sequencing was by immunoSEQ multiplex PCR. The sample records about 210,000 clones, roughly 80% being singletons. The sequenced sample was peripheral blood. Every receptor here comes from a woman between 65 and 79 years old with COVID-19, enrolled during active disease.

In the case of this clone: This sample also contains other DNA sequences that code for the same CDR3. This chain links TRBV9 with TRBJ1-5; D gene unclear. The germline CDR1 and CDR2 sequences are SGDLS and YYNGEE. CDR3 length equals 14 residues. V shed 0 bases and J shed 2 bases, with 6 bases lying between them. DNA for the CDR3: TGTGCCAGCAGCGTAGGCCAGGGCAATCAGCCCCAGCATTTT. Its protein product is CASSVGQGNQPQHF.

The chain employs TRBV30 and TRBJ1-1, with D uncertain. The V end was cut by 7 bases, the J end by 4 bases, with 19 bases between. Germline assignment: CDR1 GTSNPN and CDR2 SVGIG (reference sequence). CDR3 length equals 14 residues. The CDR3 spells CASDMGIRGTEAFF. The CDR3 DNA sequence: TGTGCCTCGGATATGGGGATCCGGGGCACTGAAGCTTTCTTT.

The rearrangement links TRBV28 to TRBJ1-5, with 7 bases aligning to TRBD1. Germline trimming cut 8 bases from V and 2 bases from J; bases unmatched to any gene: 6. This CDR3 has 14 amino acids. CDR1 is MDHEN, CDR2 SYDVKM, per germline. The CDR3 reads CASFGQDGNQPQHF. The CDR3 DNA sequence: TGTGCCAGCTTTGGACAGGACGGCAATCAGCCCCAGCATTTT.

V and J are TRBV21-1 and TRBJ1-5; the D segment call TRBD1 is taken from the table without a DNA check. TRBV21-1 is a documented pseudogene. This CDR3 is 19 amino acids long. The CDR3 sequence: CASSRIGRDRGNSNQPQHF. The DNA for the CDR3 is TGTGCCAGCAGCCGAATAGGGAGGGACAGGGGAAACAGCAATCAGCCCCAGCATTTT.

The chain employs TRBV13 and TRBJ2-3; the match to TRBD2 covers 12 bases. The germline gives CDR1 PRHDT, CDR2 FYEKMQ (reference sequence). The CDR3 is 16 residues long. The J segment lost 2 bases and the V segment lost 6 bases, leaving 6 bases of the junction unmatched. Here the CDR3 reads CASSRRTSGNTDTQYF. Here the CDR3 DNA reads TGTGCCAGCAGTCGACGGACTAGCGGGAACACAGATACGCAGTATTTT. The full variable domain, completed using reference TRBV13 and TRBJ2-3, is AAGVIQSPRHLIKEKRETATLKCYPIPRHDTVYWYQQGPGQDPQFLISFYEKMQSDKGSIPDRFSAQQFSDYHSELNMSSLELGDSALYFCASSRRTSGNTDTQYFGPGTRLTVL.

This clone occurred once. The chain is built from TRBV27 and TRBJ2-7; 8 positions agree with TRBD1. CDR1 and CDR2 (germline): MNHEY, SMNVEV (reference sequence). The CDR3 is made up of 17 amino acids. The J segment lost 6 bases and the V segment lost 9 bases, leaving 22 bases of the junction unmatched. CDR3 residues: CASRGQGASISHREQYF. The DNA of the CDR3 is TGTGCCAGTCGGGGCCAGGGGGCTTCCATTAGTCACCGCGAGCAGTACTTC.

The chain links TRBV15 to TRBJ2-1, with TRBD2 identical over 9 bases. Per the germline V gene, CDR1 is LNHNV and CDR2 is YYDKDF (reference sequence). V was clipped by 1 base and J by 10 bases; unmatched bases: 2. The length of the CDR3 is 13 residues. In nucleotides, the CDR3 is TGTGCCACCAGCAGAGCCAGCGGGAGGGAGCAGTTCTTC. Encoded protein: CATSRASGREQFF.

V gene TRBV20-1 combines with J gene TRBJ2-7; D remains unclear. V was shortened by 3 bases and J by 0 bases, with 6 bases between the two germline ends. The CDR3 covers 12 residues. Germline CDR1 is DFQATT and CDR2 is SNEGSKA (reference sequence). CDR3: CSASTGSYEQYF. The CDR3 region has the DNA TGCAGTGCTAGTACCGGCTCCTACGAGCAGTACTTC.

This clone was picked up a small number of times. The chain uses TRBV7-9 and TRBJ1-6, with unresolved D. This CDR3 is 12 amino acids long. The V gene lost 5 bases and the J gene lost 7 bases, with 6 bases spanning the gap. Germline-derived CDR1 and CDR2 are SEHNR and FQNEAQ (reference sequence). The CDR3 region has the DNA TGTGCCAGCAGCGGGAGGAATTCACCCCTCCACTTT. It specifies CASSGRNSPLHF.

The chain is built from TRBV20-1 and TRBJ2-5, with TRBD1 identical over 7 bases. Per the germline V gene, CDR1 is DFQATT and CDR2 is SNEGSKA (reference sequence). This CDR3 has 11 residues. Losses at the gene ends were 5 bases for V and 10 bases for J; bases not matched to a gene: 7. CDR3 bases: TGCAGTGCTTCAGGGGGAAGGGGCCAGTACTTC. Protein: CSASGGRGQYF.

This rearrangement joins TRBV5-8 to TRBJ2-3; 8 bases align to TRBD2. The junction had 16 bases not matched to a gene; V was cut back by 3 bases and J by 4 bases. This CDR3 is built from 18 residues. Germline V gives CDR1 SGHTS, CDR2 YDEGEE. The CDR3 loop is CASSWGPGTRTSADTQYF. As DNA, the CDR3 is TGTGCCAGCAGCTGGGGACCCGGGACTAGAACGTCAGCAGATACGCAGTATTTT.

The chain combines TRBV7-9 with TRBJ2-2; 10 bases line up with TRBD2. V was pared by 5 bases and J by 4 bases, with 10 bases of the junction left unmatched. Germline assignment: CDR1 SEHNR and CDR2 FQNEAQ (reference sequence). The CDR3 loop spans 17 amino acids. The CDR3 DNA sequence: TGTGCCAGCAGCCGACTGGGGACTAGCGTGATCACCGGGGAGCTGTTTTTT. Translating it yields CASSRLGTSVITGELFF.

This clone has only a few counts. This chain connects TRBV18 to TRBJ2-3; tentative D call: TRBD2 (5 bases). The CDR3 is 16 residues long. Germline V gives CDR1 KGHSH, CDR2 LQKENI. Trimming removed 2 bases at V and 2 bases at J, with 14 bases between. The CDR3 bases are TGTGCCAGCTCACCATGGGAGAATGGTAACACAGATACGCAGTATTTT. Its translation is CASSPWENGNTDTQYF.